The 3 T cell receptor beta chains presented below share a single source sample, sequenced in a study of vaccination and CD4 T cells after COVID-19. Sequenced with the Oncomine TCR Beta short-read assay was DNA taken from cultured CD4+ T cells. TCRdb re-called the PCR reads through MiXCR, storing one row per CDR3 protein. The data show about 6,200 distinct CDR3 sequences, roughly 32% seen once. Their antigens remain unidentified. Treatment of the sample: roughly 10-day PBMC culture with coronavirus spike peptide pools or control peptides (ViraFEST assay). Sequences were derived from CD4+ T cells from blood, cultured in vitro, sampled after SARS-CoV-2 vaccination. The receptors stem from a human donor who had recovered from COVID-19.

The rearrangement links TRBV11-2 to TRBJ2-7; D ambiguous. Germline V gives CDR1 SGHAT, CDR2 FQNNGV. The CDR3 consists of 11 residues. With 4 bases removed from V and 5 bases from J, the gap between germline ends came to 6 bases. The CDR3 sequence is CASSSAHEQYF. DNA of the CDR3: TGTGCCAGCAGCTCGGCCCACGAGCAGTACTTC.

Sample share makes this clonotype medium-sized. J is TRBJ2-5 and V is TRBV6-1, with a tentative D call TRBD2 (5 bases). CDR1 is MNHNS and CDR2 is SASEGT in the germline V gene. The CDR3 totals 15 residues. V lost 1 base and J lost 4, with 13 bases in between. CDR3 DNA: TGTGCCAGCAGTGAAGAGAGGGCGCGCGGAGAGACCCAGTACTTC. Its protein is CASSEERARGETQYF.

The chain employs TRBV20-1 and TRBJ2-3, with 10 bases lining up with TRBD2. The CDR3 totals 20 residues. V lost 4 bases to trimming and J lost 1 base; unmatched junction nucleotides: 20. From germline, CDR1 is DFQATT and CDR2 SNEGSKA (reference sequence). CDR3 in DNA: TGCAGTGCTAAGTCGGGAATGGGGCAGGGCGGGACTAGCGGCACAGATACGCAGTATTTT. Protein sequence: CSAKSGMGQGGTSGTDTQYF.